The present T cell receptor beta chain was sequenced within a study of T-cell memory formation after mild COVID-19. V dropped 6 bases and J dropped 10 bases, with 13 bases sitting between them. Germline values: CDR1 MNHEY, CDR2 SVGAGI. CDR3 length: 12 amino acids. TCRdb passed the 5' RACE reads through MiXCR, listing each CDR3 protein once. The repertoire includes approximately 290,000 distinct CDR3 sequences, roughly 21% of them detected once, and roughly 20% sits in the top ten. The receptor was isolated from a man between 18 and 29 years old who had mild COVID-19 (a few samples of this study predate the infection). Cell type and time point are not known. Sequenced: PBMCs or a T cell subset sorted from them (not recorded which). V is TRBV6-5 and J is TRBJ1-5, with D tentatively TRBD1 (5 bases). The CDR3 is CASRRGDDPQHF. In DNA form, the CDR3 reads TGTGCCAGCAGGAGAGGGGACGACCCCCAGCATTTT.